This T cell receptor (beta chain) was found in a study of glioma-infiltrating T cells after dendritic cell vaccination. The protocol was immunoSEQ multiplex PCR, while the TCRdb copy is restricted to in-frame clones and leaves out a portion. Here the sample spans under 100,000 clones, approximately 80% being singletons. The receptor comes from a human donor with glioblastoma. This sample comprised blood, obtained before dendritic cell vaccination.

The CDR3 DNA follows: TGTGCCAGCAGCTTAGAGGGTAGCGGGAATAATGAGCAGTTCTTC. Amino acid sequence: CASSLEGSGNNEQFF. The rearrangement links TRBV11-1 to TRBJ2-1; 8 bases match TRBD2. CDR3 length equals 15 residues. After removal of 1 base from V and 7 bases from J, the junction contained 6 bases not matched to a gene. Germline V lookup: CDR1 SGHAT, CDR2 FQDESV (reference sequence).